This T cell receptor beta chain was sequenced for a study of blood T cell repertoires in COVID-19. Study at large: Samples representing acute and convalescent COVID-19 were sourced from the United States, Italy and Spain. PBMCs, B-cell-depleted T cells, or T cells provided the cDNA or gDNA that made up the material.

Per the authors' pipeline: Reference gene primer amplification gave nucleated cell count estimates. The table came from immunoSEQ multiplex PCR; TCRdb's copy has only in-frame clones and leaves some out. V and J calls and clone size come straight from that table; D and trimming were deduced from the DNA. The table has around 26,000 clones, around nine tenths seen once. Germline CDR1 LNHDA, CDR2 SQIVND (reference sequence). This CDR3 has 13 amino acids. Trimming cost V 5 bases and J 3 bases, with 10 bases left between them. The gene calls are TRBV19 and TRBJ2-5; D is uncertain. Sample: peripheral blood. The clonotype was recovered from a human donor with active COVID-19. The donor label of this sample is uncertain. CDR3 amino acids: CASSSVLEETQYF. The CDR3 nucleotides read TGTGCCAGTAGTTCAGTGCTAGAAGAGACCCAGTACTTC.